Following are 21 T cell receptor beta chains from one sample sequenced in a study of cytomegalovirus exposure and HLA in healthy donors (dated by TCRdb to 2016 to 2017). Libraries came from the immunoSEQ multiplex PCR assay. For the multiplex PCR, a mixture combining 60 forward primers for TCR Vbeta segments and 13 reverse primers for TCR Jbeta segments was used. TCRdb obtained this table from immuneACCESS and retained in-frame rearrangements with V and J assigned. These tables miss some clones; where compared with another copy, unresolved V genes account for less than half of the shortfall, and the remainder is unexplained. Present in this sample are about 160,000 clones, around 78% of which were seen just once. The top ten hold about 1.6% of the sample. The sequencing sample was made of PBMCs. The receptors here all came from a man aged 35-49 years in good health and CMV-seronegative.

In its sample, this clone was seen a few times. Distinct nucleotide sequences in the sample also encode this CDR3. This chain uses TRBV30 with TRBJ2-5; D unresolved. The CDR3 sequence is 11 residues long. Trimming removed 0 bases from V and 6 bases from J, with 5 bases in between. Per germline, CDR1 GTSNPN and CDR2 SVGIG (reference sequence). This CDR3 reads CAWSVLKTQYF. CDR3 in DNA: TGTGCCTGGAGTGTACTTAAGACCCAGTACTTC.

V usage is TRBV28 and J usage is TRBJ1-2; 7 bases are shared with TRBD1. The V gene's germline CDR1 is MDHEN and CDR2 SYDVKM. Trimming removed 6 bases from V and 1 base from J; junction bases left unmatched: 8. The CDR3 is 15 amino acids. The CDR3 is CASRLPGGGNYGYTF. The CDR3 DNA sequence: TGTGCCAGCAGGTTACCAGGGGGAGGTAACTATGGCTACACCTTC.

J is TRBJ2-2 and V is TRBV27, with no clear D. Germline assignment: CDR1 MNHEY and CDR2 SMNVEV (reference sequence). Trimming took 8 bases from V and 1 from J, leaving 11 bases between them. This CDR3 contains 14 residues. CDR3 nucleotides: TGTGCCAGCGCCACCGAGGTGAACACCGGGGAGCTGTTTTTT. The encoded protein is CASATEVNTGELFF.

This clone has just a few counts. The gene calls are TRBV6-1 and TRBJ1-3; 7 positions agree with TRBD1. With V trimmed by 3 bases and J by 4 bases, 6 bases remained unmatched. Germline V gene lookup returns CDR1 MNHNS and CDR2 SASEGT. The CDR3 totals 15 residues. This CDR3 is CASSDGDSLGNTIYF. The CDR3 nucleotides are TGTGCCAGCAGTGACGGGGACAGTCTCGGAAACACCATATATTTT.

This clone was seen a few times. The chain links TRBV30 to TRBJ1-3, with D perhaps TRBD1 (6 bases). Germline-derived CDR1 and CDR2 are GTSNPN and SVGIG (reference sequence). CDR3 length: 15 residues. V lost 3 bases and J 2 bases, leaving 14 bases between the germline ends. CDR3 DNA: TGTGCCTGGAGCGCGGACAGCGGGGCTGGAAACACCATATATTTT. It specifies CAWSADSGAGNTIYF.

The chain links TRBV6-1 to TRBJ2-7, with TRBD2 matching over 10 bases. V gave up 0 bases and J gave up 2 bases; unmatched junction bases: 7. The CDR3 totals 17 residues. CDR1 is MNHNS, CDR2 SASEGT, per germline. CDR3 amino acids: CASSEAIQREGPYEQYV. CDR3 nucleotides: TGTGCCAGCAGTGAAGCGATCCAGCGGGAGGGTCCCTACGAGCAGTACGTC.

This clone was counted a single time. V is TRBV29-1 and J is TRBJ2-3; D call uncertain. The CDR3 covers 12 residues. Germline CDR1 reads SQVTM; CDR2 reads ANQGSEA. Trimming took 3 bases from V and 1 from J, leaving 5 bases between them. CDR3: CSVDLGTDTQYF. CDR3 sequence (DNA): TGCAGCGTTGATTTAGGCACAGATACGCAGTATTTT.

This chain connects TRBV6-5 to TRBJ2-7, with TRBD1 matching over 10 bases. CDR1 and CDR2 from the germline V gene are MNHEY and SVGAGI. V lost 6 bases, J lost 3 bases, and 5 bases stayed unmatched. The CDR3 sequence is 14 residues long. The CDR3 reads CASRGDRGGYEQYF. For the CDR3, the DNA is TGTGCCAGCAGGGGGGACAGGGGAGGCTACGAGCAGTACTTC.

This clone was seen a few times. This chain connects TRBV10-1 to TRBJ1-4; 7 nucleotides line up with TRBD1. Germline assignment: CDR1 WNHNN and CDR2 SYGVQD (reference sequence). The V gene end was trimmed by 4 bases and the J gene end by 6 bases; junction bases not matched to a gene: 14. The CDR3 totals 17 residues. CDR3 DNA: TGCGCCAGCAGTGCTCGGGACAGAGGTACGCGATATGAAAAACTGTTTTTT. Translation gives CASSARDRGTRYEKLFF.

CDR3 region: CASSYQARAAYEQYF. CDR3 nucleotide sequence: TGTGCCAGCAGTTACCAGGCCAGGGCGGCCTACGAGCAGTACTTC. The chain recombines TRBV6-5 with TRBJ2-7; D is perhaps TRBD1 (5 bases). The CDR3 runs to 15 residues. V was clipped by 2 bases and J by 2 bases, with 13 bases between them. Per germline, CDR1 MNHEY and CDR2 SVGAGI.

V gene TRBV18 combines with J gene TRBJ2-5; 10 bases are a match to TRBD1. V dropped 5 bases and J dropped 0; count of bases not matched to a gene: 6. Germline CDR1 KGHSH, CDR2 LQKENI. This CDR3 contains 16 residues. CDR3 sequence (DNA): TGTGCCAGCTCAGAACGGACAGGGGGTCACCAAGAGACCCAGTACTTC. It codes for CASSERTGGHQETQYF.

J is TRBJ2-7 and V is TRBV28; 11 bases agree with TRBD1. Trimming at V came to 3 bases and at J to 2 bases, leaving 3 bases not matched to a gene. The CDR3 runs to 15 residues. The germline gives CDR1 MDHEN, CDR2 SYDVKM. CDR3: CASSLGQGVPYEQYF. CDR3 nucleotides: TGTGCCAGCAGTTTGGGACAGGGGGTCCCCTACGAGCAGTACTTC.

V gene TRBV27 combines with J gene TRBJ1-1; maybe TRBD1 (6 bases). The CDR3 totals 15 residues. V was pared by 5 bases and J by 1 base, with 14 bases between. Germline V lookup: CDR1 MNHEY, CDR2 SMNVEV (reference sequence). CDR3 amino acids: CASSTTRQANTEAFF. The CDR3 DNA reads TGTGCCAGCAGTACCACTCGACAGGCGAACACTGAAGCTTTCTTT.

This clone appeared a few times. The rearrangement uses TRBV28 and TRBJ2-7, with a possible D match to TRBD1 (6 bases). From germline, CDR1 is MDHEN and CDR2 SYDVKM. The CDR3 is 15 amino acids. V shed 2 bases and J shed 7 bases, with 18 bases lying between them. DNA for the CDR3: TGTGCCAGCAGTTTAGAGGCAGGGGTCCCTATGGAGCAGTACTTC. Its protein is CASSLEAGVPMEQYF.

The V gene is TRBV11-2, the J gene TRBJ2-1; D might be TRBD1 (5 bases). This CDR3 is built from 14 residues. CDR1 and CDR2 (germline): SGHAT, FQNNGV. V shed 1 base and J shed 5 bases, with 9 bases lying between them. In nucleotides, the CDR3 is TGTGCCAGCAGCTTAGGGTTAGGGGACAATGAGCAGTTCTTC. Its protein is CASSLGLGDNEQFF.

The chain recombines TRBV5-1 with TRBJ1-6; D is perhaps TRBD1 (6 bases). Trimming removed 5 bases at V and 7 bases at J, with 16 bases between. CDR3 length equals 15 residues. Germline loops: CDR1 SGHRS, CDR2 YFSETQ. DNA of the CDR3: TGCGCCAGCAGTCTAGGCCCAGGGGACAATTCACCCCTCCACTTT. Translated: CASSLGPGDNSPLHF.

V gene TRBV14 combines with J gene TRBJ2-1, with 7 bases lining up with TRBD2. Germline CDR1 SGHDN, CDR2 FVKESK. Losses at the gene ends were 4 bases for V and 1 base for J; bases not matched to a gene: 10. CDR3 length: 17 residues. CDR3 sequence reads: CASSPSGTISSYNEQFF. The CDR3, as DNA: TGTGCCAGCAGCCCATCCGGGACTATCTCGTCCTACAATGAGCAGTTCTTC.

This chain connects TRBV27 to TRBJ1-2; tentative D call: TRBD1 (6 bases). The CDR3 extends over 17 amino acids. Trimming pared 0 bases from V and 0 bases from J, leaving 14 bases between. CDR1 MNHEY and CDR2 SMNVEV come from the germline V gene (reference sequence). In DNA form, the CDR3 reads TGTGCCAGCAGTTTATCGTTGGCAGGGGCCGCTAACTATGGCTACACCTTC. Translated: CASSLSLAGAANYGYTF.

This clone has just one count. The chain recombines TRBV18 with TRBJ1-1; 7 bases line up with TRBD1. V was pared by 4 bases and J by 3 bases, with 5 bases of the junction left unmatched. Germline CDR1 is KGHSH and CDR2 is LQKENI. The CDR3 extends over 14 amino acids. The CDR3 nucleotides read TGTGCCAGCTCACTACAGGGGATGGACACTGAAGCTTTCTTT. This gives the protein CASSLQGMDTEAFF.

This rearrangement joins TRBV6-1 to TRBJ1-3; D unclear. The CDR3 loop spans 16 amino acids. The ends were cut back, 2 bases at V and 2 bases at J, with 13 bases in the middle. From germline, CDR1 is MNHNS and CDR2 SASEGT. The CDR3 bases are TGTGCCAGCAGTGAAATCGGACTTGCTGCTGGAAACACCATATATTTT. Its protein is CASSEIGLAAGNTIYF.

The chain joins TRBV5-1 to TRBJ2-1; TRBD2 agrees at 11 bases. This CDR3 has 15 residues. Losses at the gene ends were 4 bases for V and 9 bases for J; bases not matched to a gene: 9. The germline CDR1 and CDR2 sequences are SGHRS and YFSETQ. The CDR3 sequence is CASSLPGLAAGEQFF. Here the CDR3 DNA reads TGCGCCAGCAGCCTCCCGGGACTAGCGGCGGGTGAGCAGTTCTTC.